This paragraph reports one T cell receptor (beta chain). Assay: immunoSEQ multiplex PCR; the TCRdb copy retains only in-frame clones and omits some. The table lists around 2,100,000 clones, approximately 95% of them singletons, with roughly 1.2% in the top ten. The data belong to a study of shared clonotypes between healthy human individuals. CD45RO-negative, CCR7-selected cells formed the naive CD8 fraction, which excluded terminally differentiated effector memory CD45RA+ cells. The CDR3 is made up of 14 amino acids. Trimming cost V 7 bases and J 1 base, with 10 bases left between them. Germline loops: CDR1 SNHLY, CDR2 FYNNEI.

The specimen was naive CD8+ T cells sorted from blood. This receptor was taken from a man younger than 35 in good health. The V gene is TRBV2, the J gene TRBJ2-2; possibly TRBD1 for D (6 bases). The CDR3 region is CASMMTGNTGELFF. DNA for the CDR3: TGTGCCAGCATGATGACAGGGAACACCGGGGAGCTGTTTTTT.